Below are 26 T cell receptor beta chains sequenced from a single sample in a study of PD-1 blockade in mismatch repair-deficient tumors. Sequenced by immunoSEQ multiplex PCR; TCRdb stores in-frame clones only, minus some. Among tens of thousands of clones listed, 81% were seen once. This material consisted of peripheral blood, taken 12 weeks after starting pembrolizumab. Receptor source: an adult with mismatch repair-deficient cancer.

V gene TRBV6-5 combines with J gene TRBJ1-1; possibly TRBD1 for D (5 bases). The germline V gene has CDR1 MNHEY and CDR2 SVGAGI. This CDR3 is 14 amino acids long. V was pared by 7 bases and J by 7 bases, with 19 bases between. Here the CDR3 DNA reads TGTGCCAGCACCAGACAGCTGGCGCTGGATGAAGCTTTCTTT. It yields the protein CASTRQLALDEAFF.

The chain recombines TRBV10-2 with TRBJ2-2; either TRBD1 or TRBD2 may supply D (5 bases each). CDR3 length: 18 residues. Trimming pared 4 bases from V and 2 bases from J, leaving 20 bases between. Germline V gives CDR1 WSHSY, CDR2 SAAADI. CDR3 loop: CASSVLVGYRTNTGELFF. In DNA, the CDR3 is TGCGCCAGCAGTGTTTTAGTTGGATACAGGACTAACACCGGGGAGCTGTTTTTT.

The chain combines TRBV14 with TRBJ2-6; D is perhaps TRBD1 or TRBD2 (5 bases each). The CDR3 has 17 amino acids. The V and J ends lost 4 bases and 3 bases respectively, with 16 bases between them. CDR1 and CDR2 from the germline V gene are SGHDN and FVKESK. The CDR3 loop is CASSPRGSVGGANVLTF. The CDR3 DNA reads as TGTGCCAGCAGCCCGAGGGGATCCGTCGGTGGGGCCAACGTCCTGACTTTC.

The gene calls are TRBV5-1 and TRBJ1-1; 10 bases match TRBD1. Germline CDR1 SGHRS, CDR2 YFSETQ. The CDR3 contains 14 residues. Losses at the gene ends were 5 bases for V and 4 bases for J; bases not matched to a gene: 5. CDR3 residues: CASRDGTGATEAFF. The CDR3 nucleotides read TGCGCCAGCAGGGACGGGACAGGGGCCACTGAAGCTTTCTTT.

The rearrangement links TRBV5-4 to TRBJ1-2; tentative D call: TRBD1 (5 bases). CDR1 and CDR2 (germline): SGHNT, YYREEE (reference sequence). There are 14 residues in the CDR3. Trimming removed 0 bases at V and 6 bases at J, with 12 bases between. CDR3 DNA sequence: TGTGCCAGCAGCTTGGACGGGGGAACTCATGGCTACACCTTC. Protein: CASSLDGGTHGYTF.

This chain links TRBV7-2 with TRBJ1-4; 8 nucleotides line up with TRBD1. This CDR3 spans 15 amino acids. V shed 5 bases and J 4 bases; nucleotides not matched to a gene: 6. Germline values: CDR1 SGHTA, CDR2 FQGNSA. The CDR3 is CASSARTGINEKLFF. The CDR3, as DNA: TGTGCCAGCAGCGCCCGGACAGGGATTAATGAAAAACTGTTTTTT. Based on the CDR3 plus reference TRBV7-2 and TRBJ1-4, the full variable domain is GAGVSQSPSNKVTEKGKDVELRCDPISGHTALYWYRQSLGQGLEFLIYFQGNSAPDKSGLPSDRFSAERTGGSVSTLTIQRTQQEDSAVYLCASSARTGINEKLFFGSGTQLSVL.

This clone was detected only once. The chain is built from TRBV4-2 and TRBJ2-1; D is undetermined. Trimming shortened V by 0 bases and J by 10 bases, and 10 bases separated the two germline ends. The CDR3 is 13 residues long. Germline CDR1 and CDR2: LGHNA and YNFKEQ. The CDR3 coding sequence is TGTGCCAGCAGCCAAGATCTTGCTCAGGAGCAGTTCTTC. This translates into CASSQDLAQEQFF.

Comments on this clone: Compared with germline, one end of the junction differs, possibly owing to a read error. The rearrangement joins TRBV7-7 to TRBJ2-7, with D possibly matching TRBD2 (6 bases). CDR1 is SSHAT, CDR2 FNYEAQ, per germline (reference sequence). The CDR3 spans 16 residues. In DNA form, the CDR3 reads TGTGCTAGCAGCGTGGGCCCGGGAGCCCCCTCCTACGAGCAGTACTTC. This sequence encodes CASSVGPGAPSYEQYF.

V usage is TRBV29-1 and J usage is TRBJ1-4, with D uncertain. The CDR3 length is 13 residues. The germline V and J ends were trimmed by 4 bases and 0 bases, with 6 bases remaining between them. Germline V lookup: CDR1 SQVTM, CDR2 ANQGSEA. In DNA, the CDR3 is TGCAGCGTTGGCGTTACAACTAATGAAAAACTGTTTTTT. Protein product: CSVGVTTNEKLFF.

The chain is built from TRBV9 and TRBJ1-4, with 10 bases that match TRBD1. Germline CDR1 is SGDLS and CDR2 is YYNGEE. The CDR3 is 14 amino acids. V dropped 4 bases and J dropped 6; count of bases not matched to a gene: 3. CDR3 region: CASSRQGADEKLFF. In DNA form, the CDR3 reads TGTGCCAGCAGCCGACAGGGGGCCGATGAAAAACTGTTTTTT.

The CDR3 region is CASSEDRGGTYEQYF. For the CDR3, the DNA is TGTGCCAGTAGTGAGGACAGGGGGGGCACCTACGAGCAGTACTTC. The genes are TRBV19 and TRBJ2-7; 10 nucleotides match TRBD1. The V and J ends lost 5 bases and 2 bases, in that order; junction bases with no gene match: 6. Germline V gene sequence: CDR1 LNHDA, CDR2 SQIVND (reference sequence). The CDR3 runs 15 residues.

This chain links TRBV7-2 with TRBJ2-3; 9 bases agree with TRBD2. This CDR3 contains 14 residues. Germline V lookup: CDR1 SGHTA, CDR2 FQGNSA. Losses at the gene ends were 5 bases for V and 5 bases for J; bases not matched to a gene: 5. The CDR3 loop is CASSQGLALDTQYF. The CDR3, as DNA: TGTGCCAGCAGCCAAGGACTAGCGTTAGATACGCAGTATTTT.

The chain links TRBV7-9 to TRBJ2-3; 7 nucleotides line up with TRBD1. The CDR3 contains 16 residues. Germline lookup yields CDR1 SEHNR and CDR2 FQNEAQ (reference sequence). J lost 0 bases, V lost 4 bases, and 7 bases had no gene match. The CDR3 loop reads CASSSFRGQSTDTQYF. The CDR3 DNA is TGTGCCAGCAGCTCCTTTCGGGGACAGAGCACAGATACGCAGTATTTT.

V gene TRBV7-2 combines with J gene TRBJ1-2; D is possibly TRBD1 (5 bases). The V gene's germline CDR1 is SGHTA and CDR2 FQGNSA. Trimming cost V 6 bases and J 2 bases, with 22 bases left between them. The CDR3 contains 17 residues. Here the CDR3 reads CASSLRPGLPQNYGYTF. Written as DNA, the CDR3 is TGTGCCAGCAGTTTAAGGCCGGGACTGCCTCAAAACTATGGCTACACCTTC.

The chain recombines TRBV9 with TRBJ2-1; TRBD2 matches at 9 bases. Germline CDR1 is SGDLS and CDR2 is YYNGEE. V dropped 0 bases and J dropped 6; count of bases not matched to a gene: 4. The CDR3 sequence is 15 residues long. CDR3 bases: TGTGCCAGCAGCGTAGAGGGGACTAGCATCAATGAGCAGTTCTTC. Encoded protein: CASSVEGTSINEQFF.

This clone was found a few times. CDR3 amino acids: CASKRIDEQFF. In DNA, the CDR3 is TGTGCCAGCAAGCGGATAGATGAGCAGTTCTTC. This chain uses TRBV2 with TRBJ2-1; possible D gene TRBD2, 5 bases. The germline gives CDR1 SNHLY, CDR2 FYNNEI. V lost 7 bases and J 8 bases, leaving 9 bases between the germline ends. This CDR3 contains 11 residues.

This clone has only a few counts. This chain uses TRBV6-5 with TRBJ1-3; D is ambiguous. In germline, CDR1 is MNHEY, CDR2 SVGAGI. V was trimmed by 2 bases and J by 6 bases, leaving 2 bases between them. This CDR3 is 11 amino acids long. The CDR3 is CASSYKNTIYF. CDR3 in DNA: TGTGCCAGCAGTTACAAAAACACCATATATTTT.

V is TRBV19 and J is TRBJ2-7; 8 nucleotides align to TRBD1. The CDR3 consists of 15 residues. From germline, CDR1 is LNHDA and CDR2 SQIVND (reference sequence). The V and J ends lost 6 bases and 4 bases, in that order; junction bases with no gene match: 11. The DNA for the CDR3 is TGTGCCAGTAGCATTCCCGGGACAGGATTATACGAGCAGTACTTC. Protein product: CASSIPGTGLYEQYF.

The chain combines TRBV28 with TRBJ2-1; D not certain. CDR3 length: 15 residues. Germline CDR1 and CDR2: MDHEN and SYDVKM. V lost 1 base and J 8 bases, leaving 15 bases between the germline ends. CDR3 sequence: CASSLLSFGKDEQFF. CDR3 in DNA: TGTGCCAGCAGTTTATTGTCCTTTGGGAAGGATGAGCAGTTCTTC.

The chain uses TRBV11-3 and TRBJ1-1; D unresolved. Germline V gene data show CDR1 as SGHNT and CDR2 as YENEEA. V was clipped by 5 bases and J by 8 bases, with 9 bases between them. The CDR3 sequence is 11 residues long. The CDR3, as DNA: TGTGCCAGCAGCCTACACGGAGAAGCTTTCTTT. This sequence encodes CASSLHGEAFF.

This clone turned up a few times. CDR3 loop: CAWTPRGRNTGELFF. The CDR3 bases are TGTGCCTGGACTCCCCGGGGGAGGAACACCGGGGAGCTGTTTTTT. V usage is TRBV30 and J usage is TRBJ2-2; a weak D match, TRBD2 (6 bases). V lost 4 bases and J lost 1, with 13 bases in between. The CDR3 consists of 15 residues. Germline V gene lookup returns CDR1 GTSNPN and CDR2 SVGIG (reference sequence).

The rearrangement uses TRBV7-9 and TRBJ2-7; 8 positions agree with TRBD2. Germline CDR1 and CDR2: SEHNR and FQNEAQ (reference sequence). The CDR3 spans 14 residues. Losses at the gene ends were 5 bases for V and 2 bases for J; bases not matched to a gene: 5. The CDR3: CASSPGGGPYEQYF. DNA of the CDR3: TGTGCCAGCAGCCCCGGGGGGGGCCCCTACGAGCAGTACTTC.

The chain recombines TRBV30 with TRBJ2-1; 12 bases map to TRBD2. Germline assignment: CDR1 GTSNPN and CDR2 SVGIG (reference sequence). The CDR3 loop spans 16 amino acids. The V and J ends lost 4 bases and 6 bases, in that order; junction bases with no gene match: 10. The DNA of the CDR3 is TGTGCCTGGACTCAAACGACTAGCGGGAGACTCAATGAGCAGTTCTTC. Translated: CAWTQTTSGRLNEQFF. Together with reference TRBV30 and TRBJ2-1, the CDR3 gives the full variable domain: SQTIHQWPATLVQPVGSPLSLECTVEGTSNPNLYWYRQAAGRGLQLLFYSVGIGQISSEVPQNLSASRPQDRQFILSSKKLLLSDSGFYLCAWTQTTSGRLNEQFFGPGTRLTVL.

The CDR3 bases are TGTGCCAGTAGTATAGGTGGCCTCCAAGGGGCAGAGACCCAGTACTTC. Translation: CASSIGGLQGAETQYF. This chain connects TRBV19 to TRBJ2-5; the D gene is possibly TRBD1 (5 bases). Germline CDR1 reads LNHDA; CDR2 reads SQIVND (reference sequence). CDR3 size: 16 residues. Trimming shortened V by 1 base and J by 4 bases, and 16 bases separated the two germline ends.

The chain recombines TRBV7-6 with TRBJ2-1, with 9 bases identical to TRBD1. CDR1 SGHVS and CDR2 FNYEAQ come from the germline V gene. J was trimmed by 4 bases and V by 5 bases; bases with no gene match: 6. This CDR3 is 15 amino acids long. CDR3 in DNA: TGTGCCAGCAGCCTCGACAGGGGGATTTACAATGAGCAGTTCTTC. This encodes CASSLDRGIYNEQFF.

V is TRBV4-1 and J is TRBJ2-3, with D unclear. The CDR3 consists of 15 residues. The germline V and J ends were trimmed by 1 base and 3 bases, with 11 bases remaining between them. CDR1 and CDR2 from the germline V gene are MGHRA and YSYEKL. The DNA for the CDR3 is TGCGCCAGCAGCCAAGCCTGGCCCAGTACAGATACGCAGTATTTT. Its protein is CASSQAWPSTDTQYF.